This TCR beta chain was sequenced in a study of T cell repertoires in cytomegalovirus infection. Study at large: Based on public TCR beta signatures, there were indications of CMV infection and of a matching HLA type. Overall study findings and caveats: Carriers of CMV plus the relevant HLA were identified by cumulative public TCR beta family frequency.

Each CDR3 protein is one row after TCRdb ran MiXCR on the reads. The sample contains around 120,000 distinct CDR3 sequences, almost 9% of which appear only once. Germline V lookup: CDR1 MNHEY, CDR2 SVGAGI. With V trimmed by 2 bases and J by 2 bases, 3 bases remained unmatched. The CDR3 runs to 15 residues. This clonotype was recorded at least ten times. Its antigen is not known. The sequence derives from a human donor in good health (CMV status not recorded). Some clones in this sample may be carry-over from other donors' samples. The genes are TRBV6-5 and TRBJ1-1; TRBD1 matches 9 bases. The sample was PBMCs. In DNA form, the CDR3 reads TGTGCCAGCAGTTACCTGGGACAGGGTAACACTGAAGCTTTCTTT. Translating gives CASSYLGQGNTEAFF.